The rows below give T cell receptor beta chains drawn from one sample of a study of regulatory T cells in long-lasting Graves disease. Via MiXCR, TCRdb re-called the multiplex PCR reads, giving one row per CDR3 protein. Of about 440,000 distinct CDR3 sequences listed, less than 20% are singletons. These records were also assigned to another study, of T cells in Graves' hyperthyroidism and ophthalmopathy.

The sample here was peripheral blood mononuclear cells (PBMCs), taken at new diagnosis, from a patient treated with antithyroid drugs. These receptors were taken from a woman aged 25 to 45 with Graves disease. The conserved cysteine and the conserved F or W are not part of the CDR3 here.

V: TRBV19
CDR3: ASSIVNRGNQPQH

V: TRBV29-1
CDR3: SARLAGGSNEQF

V: TRBV7-9
CDR3: ASSPGASAHQETQY

V: TRBV30
CDR3: AWSVTSGYEQF

V: TRBV6-2/TRBV6-3
CDR3: ASSTLAGGPSWKETQY

V: TRBV20-1
CDR3: SALSGVGPFGPQH

V: TRBV5-1
CDR3: ASSLVGLENSPLH

V: TRBV3-1
CDR3: ASSRGLNNQPQH

V: TRBV20-1
CDR3: SARDLGTGTSRNEQF

V: TRBV10-2
CDR3: ASSLSGVDTQY

V: TRBV27
CDR3: ASSPRQGGGLVYEQY

V: TRBV28
CDR3: ASSSPGQPYEQY

V: TRBV29-1
CDR3: SVVYSREPTDTQY

V: TRBV5-1
CDR3: ASSPRLAGGPTGELF

V: TRBV18
CDR3: ASSPGRAHSDEQF

V: TRBV27
CDR3: ARRGGHPSYEQY

V: TRBV11-2
CDR3: ASTSEEGSYT